This T cell receptor beta chain was identified in a study of Ad26.COV2.S vaccination and SARS-CoV-2 variants. Treatment given: about 20 received Ad26.COV2.S at low or high dose, single or two shots; 5 received placebo; per-sample allocation not given. Vaccine and placebo recipients were sampled on day 63 after the first injection. This CDR3 comprises 16 residues. CDR1 is SEHNR, CDR2 FQNEAQ, per germline (reference sequence). The junction had 6 bases not matched to a gene; V was cut back by 4 bases and J by 1 base. Libraries were prepared by immunoSEQ multiplex PCR; TCRdb keeps only in-frame clonotypes and omits some of them. The data contain roughly 700,000 clones, around 90% of them singletons.

This chain joins TRBV7-9 and TRBJ1-4; TRBD1 matches 7 bases. Sequencing used peripheral blood, obtained in a trial of Ad26.COV2.S vaccine versus placebo. This clonotype originated in a person between 18 and 59 years old who received the Ad26.COV2.S COVID-19 vaccine or a placebo. CDR3 residues: CASSSRGIGTNEKLFF. The DNA of the CDR3 is TGTGCCAGCAGCTCCAGGGGGATTGGAACTAATGAAAAACTGTTTTTT.